Following are 5 T cell receptor beta chains from one sample sequenced in a study of blood T cell repertoires in COVID-19. Clones were sequenced by immunoSEQ multiplex PCR, and TCRdb holds only the in-frame ones, with some missing. This table has around 310,000 clones, 70% to 90% appearing once. Sequencing used peripheral blood. Source of these receptors: a woman aged 55-69 years with acute or convalescent COVID-19.

V and J are TRBV5-4 and TRBJ1-1, with a tentative D call TRBD1 (5 bases). V dropped 2 bases and J dropped 4 bases, with 12 bases sitting between them. CDR1 and CDR2 (germline): SGHNT, YYREEE (reference sequence). CDR3 length: 14 amino acids. This chain's CDR3 is CASSFPGGATEAFF. The CDR3 nucleotides read TGTGCCAGCAGCTTCCCGGGCGGGGCCACTGAAGCTTTCTTT.

The genes are TRBV7-2 and TRBJ1-1; 7 bases match TRBD1. Per germline, CDR1 SGHTA and CDR2 FQGNSA. Losses at the gene ends were 5 bases for V and 8 bases for J; bases not matched to a gene: 8. The CDR3 length is 13 residues. This CDR3 is CASSGRGDREAFF. The CDR3 DNA reads as TGTGCCAGCAGCGGAAGAGGGGACAGAGAAGCTTTCTTT.

The chain joins TRBV28 to TRBJ1-6, with a possible D match to TRBD1 (6 bases). Germline V gene sequence: CDR1 MDHEN, CDR2 SYDVKM. V was trimmed by 8 bases and J by 10 bases, leaving 21 bases between them. The CDR3 totals 15 residues. In DNA, the CDR3 is TGTGCCAGCCGATCCCCTACAGGGATGGGATCACCCCTCCACTTT. Its translation: CASRSPTGMGSPLHF.

The table lists this clone with a count of one. J is TRBJ1-1 and V is TRBV5-1, with 7 nucleotides matching TRBD1. The V and J ends lost 0 bases and 6 bases, in that order; junction bases with no gene match: 2. Germline values: CDR1 SGHRS, CDR2 YFSETQ. The CDR3 contains 13 residues. The CDR3 DNA reads as TGCGCCAGCAGCTTGGACAGGGGCGCTGAAGCTTTCTTT. Translated: CASSLDRGAEAFF.

The CDR3, as DNA: TGCGCCAGCAGCTTCTCCGGGAGTGACAATGAGCAGTTCTTC. Protein product: CASSFSGSDNEQFF. V usage is TRBV5-1 and J usage is TRBJ2-1, with D tentatively TRBD2 (6 bases). The V gene's germline CDR1 is SGHRS and CDR2 YFSETQ. Trimming left V 2 bases short and J 5 bases short, with 11 bases between. The CDR3 contains 14 residues.